This is a list of T cell receptor beta chains from one sample in a study of blood T cells in healthy people across ages. MiXCR, applied by TCRdb to the 5' RACE reads, yields one record per CDR3 protein. The sample holds about 800,000 distinct CDR3 sequences, 20% to 30% seen once. A further study also used this sample, focusing on T cells of mothers and their children.

Material for sequencing was blood. The receptors shown here come from a boy aged 5-17 years in good health. Both conserved end residues are part of each CDR3. The order of the fields is V gene, clone size, J gene, D gene, CDR3 DNA, CDR3 protein. The D gene is left open where the match is weak. Clone size is shown for a subset of rows, as once, few, many or a class of expanded clone.

TRBV7-9	NA	TRBJ1-3	NA	TGTGCCAGCAGCTTGGAGGGTAGAACTGGAAACACCATATATTTT	CASSLEGRTGNTIYF
TRBV20-1	few	TRBJ2-3	TRBD2	TGCAGTGCCCACGGACTAGGGACAGATACGCAGTATTTT	CSAHGLGTDTQYF
TRBV10-3	few	TRBJ1-5	TRBD1	TGTGCCGTCTCCGGGACAGGGAATAGCAATCAGCCCCAGCATTTT	CAVSGTGNSNQPQHF
TRBV5-6	NA	TRBJ2-1	NA	TGTGCCAGCAGCTTGGGACTACAATCCTACAATGAGCAGTTCTTC	CASSLGLQSYNEQFF
TRBV4-3	few	TRBJ2-1	TRBD2	TGCGCCAGCAGCCAAGTGGGGCTAGCGGTTCGCAATGAGCAGTTCTTC	CASSQVGLAVRNEQFF
TRBV20-1	once	TRBJ2-7	TRBD2	TGCAGTGCTGTCAGTCTAGCGGGGGATTCCTACGAGCAGTACTTC	CSAVSLAGDSYEQYF
TRBV7-8	NA	TRBJ2-1	NA	TGTGCCAGCAGCTGGGGGACTCTTAATCATGAGCAGTTCTTC	CASSWGTLNHEQFF
TRBV7-6	NA	TRBJ1-1	NA	TGTGCCAGCAGCCAGAGAAGGGGCAGTAACGCTGAAGCTTTCTTT	CASSQRRGSNAEAFF
TRBV7-3	NA	TRBJ1-6	TRBD1	TGTGCCAGCAGCTCAGGGACAGGGGATTCACCCCTCCACTTT	CASSSGTGDSPLHF
TRBV20-1	NA	TRBJ2-5	NA	TGCAGTGCTAGAGACCGAGGCGGGGTATGGGGGACCCAGTACTTC	CSARDRGGVWGTQYF
TRBV7-9	NA	TRBJ1-4	NA	TGTGCCAGCAGCTTAGTTCTGGGTGGGATCCTGGTTTTT	CASSLVLGGILVF
TRBV6-5	many	TRBJ1-1	NA	TGTGCCAGCAGTTACAGGACTGAAGCTTTCTTT	CASSYRTEAFF
TRBV9	NA	TRBJ2-6	NA	TGTGCCAGCAGCGTAGGCGGGGGCCTCCCCGGCTCTGGGGCCAACGTCCTGACTTTC	CASSVGGGLPGSGANVLTF
TRBV7-2	NA	TRBJ1-3	NA	TGTGCCAGCTTCGAAGACCGGTTCTCGGGAAACACCATATATTTT	CASFEDRFSGNTIYF
TRBV20-1	few	TRBJ1-6	NA	TGCAGTGCTAGCGCAGCGAGCTCCTATAATTCACCCCTCCACTTT	CSASAASSYNSPLHF
TRBV5-1	NA	TRBJ1-4	TRBD1	TGCGCCAGCAGCCCCCGGAGTGGGACAGGGGAACTGTTTTTT	CASSPRSGTGELFF
TRBV20-1	NA	TRBJ1-4	NA	TGCAGTGCTCCCAACCCCGGACAGAGGAATGAAGAACTGTTTTTT	CSAPNPGQRNEELFF
TRBV6-2/TRBV6-3	few	TRBJ2-1	NA	TGTGCCAGCTCCACCGGGCTCAAATCCTACAATGAGCAGTTCTTC	CASSTGLKSYNEQFF
TRBV5-1	few	TRBJ2-3	NA	TGCGCCAGCAGCCCGGTGGTCGCGGCAGCCACAGATACGCAGTATTTT	CASSPVVAAATDTQYF
TRBV29-1	NA	TRBJ2-7	NA	TGCAGCGTTGATTTTCGGGGGCGGCGTTCAGCGGGGTTCTCCTACGAGCAGTACTTC	CSVDFRGRRSAGFSYEQYF
TRBV28	NA	TRBJ2-5	TRBD2	TGTGCCAGCAGTTTAGGCGTTTCTAGCGGGAGGATGGAGACCCAGTACTTC	CASSLGVSSGRMETQYF
TRBV28	NA	TRBJ2-7	NA	TGTGCCAGCAGTCCACCCGGCGTACGCGAGCAGTACTTC	CASSPPGVREQYF
TRBV20-1	NA	TRBJ1-1	NA	TGCAGTGCTAGCATACAGGGTTACGCTCCGGCTTTCTTT	CSASIQGYAPAFF
TRBV30	NA	TRBJ2-1	TRBD1	TGTGCCTGGAGTACCGCGACAGGGGGGATCTACAATGAGCAGTTCTTC	CAWSTATGGIYNEQFF
TRBV20-1	NA	TRBJ1-2	NA	TGCAGTGCTACACAGATTAACTATGGCTACACCTTC	CSATQINYGYTF
TRBV7-3	many	TRBJ2-3	TRBD2	TGTGCCAGCAGCCCAATAGCGGGAGTGCTCACAGATACGCAGTATTTT	CASSPIAGVLTDTQYF
TRBV15	few	TRBJ1-1	NA	TGTGCCACCAGCCCCCTTGGCTTAAACACTGAAGCTTTCTTT	CATSPLGLNTEAFF
TRBV3-1	NA	TRBJ2-7	NA	TGTGCCAGCAGCCAAGTTGGGGCCCCCTACGAGCAGTACTTC	CASSQVGAPYEQYF
TRBV10-3	NA	TRBJ2-1	NA	TGTGCCGTCCGCCGGCAGGGAATGGGCCAGCAGTTCTTC	CAVRRQGMGQQFF
TRBV6-6	NA	TRBJ1-1	NA	TGTGCCAGCAGTTACTCGGATTTAAGGTCCTTTGAAGCTTTCTTT	CASSYSDLRSFEAFF
TRBV6-5	NA	TRBJ1-2	NA	TGTGCCAGCGGACGGCTTAACTATGGCTACACCTTC	CASGRLNYGYTF
TRBV27	few	TRBJ2-3	NA	TGTGCCAGCAGTTTTAGTACAGGCGGCGGCGATACGCAGTATTTT	CASSFSTGGGDTQYF
TRBV7-8	once	TRBJ2-1	NA	TGTGCCAGCAGCTTAGGTCGCCGGGGTACAATAAACAATGAGCAGTTCTTC	CASSLGRRGTINNEQFF
TRBV12-3/TRBV12-4	few	TRBJ1-4	NA	TGTGCCAGCAGTTTCGGGGGCCCGAATGAAAAACTGTTTTTT	CASSFGGPNEKLFF
TRBV30	NA	TRBJ2-1	TRBD2	TGTGCCTGGAGTGTTCACATAGCGGGAGTCTACAATGAGCAGTTCTTC	CAWSVHIAGVYNEQFF
TRBV10-3	many	TRBJ2-2	NA	TGTGCCATCTCCAGGCCGGCCGCCGGGGAGCTGTTTTTT	CAISRPAAGELFF
TRBV29-1	NA	TRBJ1-4	TRBD1	TGCAGCGTGATGACAGGGGGAGATGAAAAACTGTTTTTT	CSVMTGGDEKLFF
TRBV7-3	NA	TRBJ2-1	NA	TGTGCCAGCAGCTTAACGGGCGGACTGAACAATGAGCAGTTCTTC	CASSLTGGLNNEQFF
TRBV4-3	NA	TRBJ2-3	NA	TGCGCCAGCAGCCAAGAAGGGGGGCAGGTCTCAGGTACGCAGTATTTT	CASSQEGGQVSGTQYF
TRBV7-9	few	TRBJ1-2	NA	TGTGCCAGCAGCCCGGGAACGAACTATGGCTACACCTTC	CASSPGTNYGYTF
TRBV2	few	TRBJ1-1	NA	TGTGCCAGCGTTAACCCTGAAGCTTTCTTT	CASVNPEAFF
TRBV10-3	NA	TRBJ2-1	TRBD2	TGTGCCACCTTAGCGGGGGCGGATGAGCAGTTCTTC	CATLAGADEQFF
TRBV12-3/TRBV12-4	NA	TRBJ2-3	NA	TGTGCCGGCAGTTTAGCGTCGCTCGGGAAGGGTCCAGATACGGAGTATTTT	CAGSLASLGKGPDTEYF
TRBV28	NA	TRBJ2-5	NA	TGTGCCAGCATCAGGGATGTGGGCATAAAAGAGACCCAGTACTTC	CASIRDVGIKETQYF
TRBV20-1	few	TRBJ2-7	NA	TGCAGTGGGGGACCGAGCCCCTCCTACGAGCAGTACTTC	CSGGPSPSYEQYF
TRBV4-3	few	TRBJ1-2	TRBD1	TGCGCCAGCAGCCAACCGGGACAGGGTGACTATGGCTACACCTTC	CASSQPGQGDYGYTF
TRBV5-1	NA	TRBJ2-4	TRBD1	TGCGCCAGCACAGCTGGGACAGGAGAAAACATTCAGTACTTC	CASTAGTGENIQYF
TRBV2	few	TRBJ2-2	NA	TGTGCCAGCTCCGGGAGCCCCACCGGGGAGCTGTTTTTT	CASSGSPTGELFF
TRBV6-5	few	TRBJ2-3	TRBD2	TGTGCCAGCAGAACTAGGACTAGCGGGTCTAGCACAGATACGCAGTATTTT	CASRTRTSGSSTDTQYF
TRBV27	NA	TRBJ1-1	NA	TGTGCCAGCTGGGGCAGGGCGTTTGACACTGAAGCTTTCTTT	CASWGRAFDTEAFF
TRBV12-3/TRBV12-4	NA	TRBJ2-4	TRBD2	TGTGCCAGCAGTGGGGCTCGGACTAGCGAGTACTTC	CASSGARTSEYF
TRBV7-2	NA	TRBJ2-3	NA	TGCGCCAGCAGCTTAGTCCAGGGAGATACGCAGTATTTT	CASSLVQGDTQYF
TRBV5-6	NA	TRBJ2-5	TRBD1	TGTGCCAGCGGTCTCGTGACAGGGCCCGAAGAGACCCAGTACTTC	CASGLVTGPEETQYF
TRBV19	few	TRBJ2-5	TRBD1	TGTGCCAGTCAACATACGCCGGGACAGGGAAGAGAGACCCAGTACTTC	CASQHTPGQGRETQYF